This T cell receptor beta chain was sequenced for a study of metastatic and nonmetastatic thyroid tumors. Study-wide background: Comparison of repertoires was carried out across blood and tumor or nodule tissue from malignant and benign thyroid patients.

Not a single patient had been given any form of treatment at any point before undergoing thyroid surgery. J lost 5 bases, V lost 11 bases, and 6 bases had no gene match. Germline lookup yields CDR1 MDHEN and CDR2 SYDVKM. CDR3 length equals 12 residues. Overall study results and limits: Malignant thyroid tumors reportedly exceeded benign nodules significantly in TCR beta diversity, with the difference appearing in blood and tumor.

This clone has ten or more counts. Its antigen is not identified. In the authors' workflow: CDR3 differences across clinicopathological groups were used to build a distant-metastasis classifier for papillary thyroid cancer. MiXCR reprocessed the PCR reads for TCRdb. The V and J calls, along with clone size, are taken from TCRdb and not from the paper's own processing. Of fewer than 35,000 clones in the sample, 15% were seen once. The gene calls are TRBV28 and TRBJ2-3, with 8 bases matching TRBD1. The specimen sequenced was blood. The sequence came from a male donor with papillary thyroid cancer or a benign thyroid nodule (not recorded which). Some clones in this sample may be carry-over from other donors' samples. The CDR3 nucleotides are TGTGCCGCAGGGGGCAGCTTAGATACGCAGTATTTT. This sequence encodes CAAGGSLDTQYF. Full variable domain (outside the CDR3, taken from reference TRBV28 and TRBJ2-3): DVKVTQSSRYLVKRTGEKVFLECVQDMDHENMFWYRQDPGLGLRLIYFSYDVKMKEKGDIPEGYSVSREKKERFSLILESASTNQTSMYLCAAGGSLDTQYFGPGTRLTVL.